The rows below give T cell receptor beta chains drawn from one sample of a study of human T cells and chemical hapten exposure. TCRdb recomputed calls from the RACE reads with MiXCR, one row per CDR3 protein. The sample yields just over 350,000 distinct CDR3 sequences, about 6% seen once. Specimen: whole blood, collected in connection with sensitization to the hapten diphenylcyclopropenone (DPC). The origin of the receptors is a woman aged 18-29 years with alopecia areata. Some clones in this sample may be carry-over from other donors' samples. The CDR3 runs from the conserved cysteine through the conserved F or W. The D gene is left open where the match is weak. Not every row has a clone size; where given, it reads once, few, many or a size class.

v_call	clone_size	d_call	cdr3_length	j_call	cdr3_nt	cdr3_aa
TRBV6-2/TRBV6-3	many	TRBD1	14	TRBJ1-6	TGTGCCAGCAGCCGTGACAGGGAACATTCACCCCTCCACTTT	CASSRDREHSPLHF
TRBV6-2/TRBV6-3	many	.	15	TRBJ1-4	TGTGCCAGCAGTTACTCAACAACAACTAATGAAAAACTGTTTTTT	CASSYSTTTNEKLFF
TRBV24-1	.	TRBD2	15	TRBJ2-1	TGTGCCACCAGTGATTATGGCGGGGGGGCCAATGAGCAGTTCTTC	CATSDYGGGANEQFF
TRBV2	.	.	13	TRBJ1-5	TGTGCCAGCAGTGAAGGCAGACGACAGCCCCAGCATTTT	CASSEGRRQPQHF
TRBV9	many	.	13	TRBJ1-3	TGTGCCAGCAGCGTTGGGTCTGGAAACACCATATATTTT	CASSVGSGNTIYF
TRBV9	few	.	13	TRBJ1-1	TGTGCCAGCAGCGTAGCTACGTACACTGAAGCTTTCTTT	CASSVATYTEAFF
TRBV2	.	.	14	TRBJ1-2	TGTGCCAGCAGGCGTAGCCTTATTAACTATGGCTACACCTTC	CASRRSLINYGYTF
TRBV12-3/TRBV12-4	many	TRBD1	15	TRBJ2-2	TGTGCCAGCAGCCACAGGGGGAGCAACACCGGGGAGCTGTTTTTT	CASSHRGSNTGELFF
TRBV6-6	.	TRBD2	15	TRBJ2-3	TGTGCCAGCAGTTACGGGACTAGCGGCACAGATACGCAGTATTTT	CASSYGTSGTDTQYF
TRBV7-9	few	TRBD1	15	TRBJ1-1	TGTGCCAGCAGCTTAACAGGGGACGGGGGCACTGAAGCTTTCTTT	CASSLTGDGGTEAFF
TRBV28	many	.	15	TRBJ1-5	TGTGCCAGCAGCCCGGGAAGGTCTGGCAATCAGCCCCAGCATTTT	CASSPGRSGNQPQHF
TRBV20-1	few	.	15	TRBJ1-5	TGCAGTGCCCTGATTGGGGGCATGGGCAATCAGCCCCAGCATTTT	CSALIGGMGNQPQHF
TRBV7-2	many	.	13	TRBJ1-5	TGTGCCAGCAGCTTAGGTATGGATCAGCCCCAGCATTTT	CASSLGMDQPQHF
TRBV28	.	.	14	TRBJ2-7	TGTGCCAGCACCTCTGGGGACCGTGCCTACGAGCAGTACTTC	CASTSGDRAYEQYF
TRBV12-3/TRBV12-4	few	TRBD2	13	TRBJ2-5	TGTGCCAGCAGGCTAGCGGACCAAGAGACCCAGTACTTC	CASRLADQETQYF
TRBV4-1	many	.	15	TRBJ1-4	TGCGCCAGCAGTGGAGAACCGGACAGCCTGGGAGAACTGTTTTTT	CASSGEPDSLGELFF
TRBV5-8	.	.	14	TRBJ1-5	TGTGCCAGCAGCGGACACTATAGCAATCAGCCCCAGCATTTT	CASSGHYSNQPQHF
TRBV5-6	many	.	12	TRBJ1-1	TGTGCCAGCAGCTTGCTGAACACTGAAGCTTTCTTT	CASSLLNTEAFF
TRBV7-9	many	.	14	TRBJ2-5	TGTGCCAGCAGCTCTTCACAGGGCAAAGAGACCCAGTACTTC	CASSSSQGKETQYF
TRBV7-9	few	.	13	TRBJ2-5	TGTGCCAGCAGCCCCAAGACGCAAGAGACCCAGTACTTC	CASSPKTQETQYF
TRBV5-1	.	TRBD2	17	TRBJ2-1	TGCGCCAGCAGCCACGGACTAGCGGGGGGGCCTAACAATGAGCAGTTCTTC	CASSHGLAGGPNNEQFF
TRBV6-5	many	.	16	TRBJ1-2	TGTGCCAGCAGTTACTCTGGGGCTTCCCTCTCCGATGGCTACACCTTC	CASSYSGASLSDGYTF
TRBV7-2	few	TRBD1	15	TRBJ1-3	TGTGCCAGCAGCTTAGGAGAGACAGGGGAGGACACCATATATTTT	CASSLGETGEDTIYF
TRBV20-1	many	.	14	TRBJ2-3	TGCAGTGCTATTCCCCGGGGGATCACAGATACGCAGTATTTT	CSAIPRGITDTQYF
TRBV2	few	TRBD1	14	TRBJ1-1	TGTGCCAGCAGTGAAGCAAGACAGGGATGGGGCGCTTTCTTT	CASSEARQGWGAFF
TRBV28	many	.	13	TRBJ1-2	TGTGCCAGCAGTTTGTCGGGATTCTATGGCTACACCTTC	CASSLSGFYGYTF
TRBV6-2/TRBV6-3	.	.	13	TRBJ2-7	TGTGCCAGCAGTCAGGACAGTTGGGTCAAGCAGTACTTC	CASSQDSWVKQYF
TRBV18	many	TRBD1	16	TRBJ1-3	TGTGCCAGCTCACGATCAGGACAGGGCGCTGGAAACACCATATATTTT	CASSRSGQGAGNTIYF
TRBV12-3/TRBV12-4	many	.	14	TRBJ2-5	TGTGCCAGCAGTTTAGCAGGGCTAGTGGAGACCCAGTACTTC	CASSLAGLVETQYF
TRBV20-1	few	.	12	TRBJ1-1	TGCAGTGCCGCAAGGATGAACACTGAAGCTTTCTTT	CSAARMNTEAFF
TRBV5-1	many	.	13	TRBJ1-2	TGCGCCAGCAGCAACAGGGATAACTATGGCTACACCTTC	CASSNRDNYGYTF
TRBV7-8	many	TRBD1	17	TRBJ1-2	TGTGCCAGCAGCTTAGACAGGGGGCCTGATACACCATATGGCTACACCTTC	CASSLDRGPDTPYGYTF
TRBV21-1	few	.	14	TRBJ2-7	TGTGCCATCCTTATAGCGGGGGATTTCTACGAGCAGTACTTC	CAILIAGDFYEQYF
TRBV29-1	many	TRBD1	14	TRBJ1-1	TGCAGCGGTGACAGGGGTAAACCGAACACTGAAGCTTTCTTT	CSGDRGKPNTEAFF
TRBV9	.	TRBD1	17	TRBJ2-3	TGTGCCAGCAGCGTAAACGGGGACAGCTACTACACAGATACGCAGTATTTT	CASSVNGDSYYTDTQYF
TRBV20-1	.	TRBD2	15	TRBJ2-1	TGCAGTGCTGCGACTAGCGGGGGGGCCTACAATGAGCAGTTCTTC	CSAATSGGAYNEQFF
TRBV16	many	.	14	TRBJ1-1	TGTGCCAGCAGCCGACGGGACCGCAACACTGAAGCTTTCTTT	CASSRRDRNTEAFF
TRBV7-8	.	.	17	TRBJ1-1	TGTGCCAGCAGCTTAGATTACCCCGACAGGAGGATGACTGAAGCTTTCTTT	CASSLDYPDRRMTEAFF
TRBV27	many	.	13	TRBJ1-1	TGTGCCAGCAGTTTATCACCGGGCACTGAAGCTTTCTTT	CASSLSPGTEAFF
TRBV5-1	many	.	17	TRBJ2-3	TGCGCCAGCAGCTTACTATTCGCGGGGGCCGGTATGGATACGCAGTATTTT	CASSLLFAGAGMDTQYF
TRBV6-6	.	.	11	TRBJ1-2	TGTGCCAGCAGACACCCCGCTGGCTACACCTTC	CASRHPAGYTF
TRBV11-3	few	.	12	TRBJ2-7	TGTGCCAGCAGCCGGTCCTACGGCGAGCAGTACTTC	CASSRSYGEQYF
TRBV29-1	few	.	10	TRBJ2-1	TGCAGCGTTGACACAGGAGAGCAGTTCTTC	CSVDTGEQFF
TRBV5-1	.	TRBD1	15	TRBJ1-1	TGCGCCAGCAGCTTGGCCCCAACAGGGGTCACTGAAGCTTTCTTT	CASSLAPTGVTEAFF
TRBV4-1	.	TRBD2	16	TRBJ2-3	TGCGCCAGCAGCCCACCCCCGGAAGCGGGGGTGGATACGCAGTATTTT	CASSPPPEAGVDTQYF
TRBV7-2	many	.	14	TRBJ2-2	TGTGCCAGCAGCTCGCCTGTCGAGGGTGCGGAGCTGTTTTTT	CASSSPVEGAELFF
TRBV7-8	many	.	16	TRBJ1-2	TGTGCCAGCAGCTTAGGGAGTGGGCAGGGGAACTATGGCTACACCTTC	CASSLGSGQGNYGYTF
TRBV20-1	few	.	10	TRBJ1-2	TGCAGTGCCCCAAGTCAGGGCTACACCTTC	CSAPSQGYTF
TRBV4-1	.	TRBD1	16	TRBJ2-7	TGCGCCAGCAGCCAAGACAGGGACAGGGCCTTTTACGAGCAGTACTTC	CASSQDRDRAFYEQYF
TRBV3-1	many	.	11	TRBJ1-1	TGTGCCAGCAGCCAGCACCGAGAAGCTTTCTTT	CASSQHREAFF
TRBV20-1	many	.	16	TRBJ2-3	TGCAGTGCTCCTCGGAAAGGCACTTGGATTGCAGATACGCAGTATTTT	CSAPRKGTWIADTQYF
TRBV12-3/TRBV12-4	many	.	14	TRBJ1-4	TGTGCCAGCAGTAGATCTTCAACTAATGAAAAACTGTTTTTT	CASSRSSTNEKLFF
TRBV27	many	.	14	TRBJ1-2	TGTGCCAGCAGGCGGGGGAGTCAGAACTATGGCTACACCTTC	CASRRGSQNYGYTF
TRBV7-2	many	.	13	TRBJ2-5	TGTGCCAGCAGTCCCAGGGCATCAGAGACCCAGTACTTC	CASSPRASETQYF
TRBV12-3/TRBV12-4	many	.	12	TRBJ2-1	TGTGCCAGCAGTCCCGATTACAATGAGCAGTTCTTC	CASSPDYNEQFF
TRBV29-1	many	.	13	TRBJ2-3	TGCAGCGTTTTCCGACCAGGCACAGATACGCAGTATTTT	CSVFRPGTDTQYF
TRBV5-6	few	TRBD2	15	TRBJ2-3	TGTGCCAGCAGCTTGGGAGGACTAGCAAAAGATACGCAGTATTTT	CASSLGGLAKDTQYF
TRBV5-1	many	TRBD1	13	TRBJ2-7	TGCGCCAGCAGCCCGGGACAGCCCTACGAGCAGTACTTC	CASSPGQPYEQYF